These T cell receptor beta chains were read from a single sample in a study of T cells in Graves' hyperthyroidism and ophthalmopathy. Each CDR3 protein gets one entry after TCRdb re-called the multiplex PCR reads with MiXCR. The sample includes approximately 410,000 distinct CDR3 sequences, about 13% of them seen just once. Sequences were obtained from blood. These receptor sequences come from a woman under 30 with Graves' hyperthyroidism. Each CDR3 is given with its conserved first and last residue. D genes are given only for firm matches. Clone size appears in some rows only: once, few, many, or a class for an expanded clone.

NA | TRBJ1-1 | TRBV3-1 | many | TGTGCCAGCAGCGCGGGCGGGAACACTGAAGCTTTCTTT | CASSAGGNTEAFF
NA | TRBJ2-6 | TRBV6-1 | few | TGTGCCAGCAGTTCGAACTGGGGCTCTGGGGCCAACGTCCTGACTTTC | CASSSNWGSGANVLTF
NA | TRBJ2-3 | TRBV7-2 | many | TGTGCCAGCAGCCCCCTTTGGAGCGGCACAGATACGCAGTATTTT | CASSPLWSGTDTQYF
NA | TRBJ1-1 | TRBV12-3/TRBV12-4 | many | TGTGCCAGCAGTTTTTCGTCTTTAGGGGCGGGGAACACTGAAGCTTTCTTT | CASSFSSLGAGNTEAFF
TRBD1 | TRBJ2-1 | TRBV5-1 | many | TGCGCCAGCAGCTCGGGACAGACCGGTGAGCAGTTCTTC | CASSSGQTGEQFF
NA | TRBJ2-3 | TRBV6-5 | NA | TGTGCCAGCAGTTTAAGCTTATCCGCAGATACGCAGTATTTT | CASSLSLSADTQYF
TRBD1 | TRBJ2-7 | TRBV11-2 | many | TGTGCCAGCAGCTTGGGACAGGGGGGCGAGCAGTACTTC | CASSLGQGGEQYF
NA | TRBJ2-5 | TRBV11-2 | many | TGTGCCAGCAGCGCGGGGACTGGACAAAGGGAGACCCAGTACTTC | CASSAGTGQRETQYF
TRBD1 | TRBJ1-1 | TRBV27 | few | TGTGCCAGCAGTCCCGGGACAGAAAGGAACACTGAAGCTTTCTTT | CASSPGTERNTEAFF
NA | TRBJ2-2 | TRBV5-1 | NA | TGCGCCAGCAGCCCGAGGGACAGCGGGACCGGGGAGCTGTTTTTT | CASSPRDSGTGELFF
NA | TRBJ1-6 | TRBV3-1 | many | TGTGCCAGCAGCCGGACAGCCCTAAATTCACCCCTCCACTTT | CASSRTALNSPLHF
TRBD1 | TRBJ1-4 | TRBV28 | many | TGTGCCAGCAGTCGATTAAGGGGGCAGGGGCATGAAAAACTGTTTTTT | CASSRLRGQGHEKLFF
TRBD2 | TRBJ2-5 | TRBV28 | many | TGTGCCAGCAGCAGCCGGGCCCTACTAGCGGGAGCTGGAGAGACCCAGTACTTC | CASSSRALLAGAGETQYF
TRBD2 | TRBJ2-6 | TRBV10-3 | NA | TGTGCCATCAGTGAGCTTTGGACTAGTCCCCCTGGGGCCAACGTCCTGACTTTC | CAISELWTSPPGANVLTF
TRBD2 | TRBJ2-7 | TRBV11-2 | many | TGTGCCAGTGACTCTAGCGGGAGAACGTACGAGCAGTACTTC | CASDSSGRTYEQYF
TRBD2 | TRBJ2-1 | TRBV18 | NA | TGTGCCAGCTCACCTCGAACTAGCGACAGAGGAGGCAATGAGCAGTTCTTC | CASSPRTSDRGGNEQFF
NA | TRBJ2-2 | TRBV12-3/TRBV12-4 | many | TGTGCCAGCAGGACCGGGTGGGCCGTCACCGGGGAGCTGTTTTTT | CASRTGWAVTGELFF
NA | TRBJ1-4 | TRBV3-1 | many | TGTGCCAGCAGCCAAGTTGGCACCGGGGGCAATGAAAAACTGTTTTTT | CASSQVGTGGNEKLFF
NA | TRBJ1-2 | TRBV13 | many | TGTGCCAGCAGCTTAAGGCTTTCCTATGGCTACACCTTC | CASSLRLSYGYTF
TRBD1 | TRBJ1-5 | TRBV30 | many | TGTGCCTGGAGCTGGACAGGGGGCAATCAGCCCCAGCATTTT | CAWSWTGGNQPQHF
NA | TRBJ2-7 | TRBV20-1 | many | TGCAGTGCTCTCCCAGGGGCCAGGGATTACGAGCAGTACTTC | CSALPGARDYEQYF
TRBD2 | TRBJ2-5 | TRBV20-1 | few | TGCAGTGCTAGAGATGGCCTAGCGGGAATGGAGACCCAGTACTTC | CSARDGLAGMETQYF
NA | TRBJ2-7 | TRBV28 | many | TGTGCCAGCAGCGTAGCGGTCACCTACGAGCAGTACTTC | CASSVAVTYEQYF
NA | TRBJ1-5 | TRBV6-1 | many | TGTGCCAGCAGCCCCTACGTGGGGGCTAGCAATCAGCCCCAGCATTTT | CASSPYVGASNQPQHF
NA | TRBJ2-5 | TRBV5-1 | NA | TGCGCCAGCAGCCCGGAGGCGCCCGGGTTATCTCAAGAGACCCAGTACTTC | CASSPEAPGLSQETQYF
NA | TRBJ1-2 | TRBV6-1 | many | TGTGCCAGCAGTCACAGGCTATTCTATGGCTACACCTTC | CASSHRLFYGYTF
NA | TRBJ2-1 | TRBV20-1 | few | TGCAGTGTTCGGTCCCGGGACACTGAGCAGTTCTTC | CSVRSRDTEQFF
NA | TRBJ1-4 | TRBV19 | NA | TGTGCCAGTAGTTCGTGGGGTGAAAAACTGTTTTTT | CASSSWGEKLFF
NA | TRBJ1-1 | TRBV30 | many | TGTGCCTGGAGTGTACAGCCTAACACTGAAGCTTTCTTT | CAWSVQPNTEAFF
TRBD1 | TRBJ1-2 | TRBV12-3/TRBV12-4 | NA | TGTGCCAGCAGTCCTCGACAGGGAACCAACTATGGCTACACCTTC | CASSPRQGTNYGYTF
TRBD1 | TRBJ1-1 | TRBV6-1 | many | TGTGCCAGCAGAGGGACAGGGAACACTGAAGCTTTCTTT | CASRGTGNTEAFF
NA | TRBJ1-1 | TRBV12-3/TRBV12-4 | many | TGTGCCAGCAGTTTAACGATTACGAACACTGAAGCTTTCTTT | CASSLTITNTEAFF
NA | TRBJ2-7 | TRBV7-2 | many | TGTGCCAGCAGCTCGACGGGTTCCTACGAGCAGTACTTC | CASSSTGSYEQYF
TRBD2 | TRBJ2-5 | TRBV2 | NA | TGTGCCAGCAGTGAAGCGCCGTGGGCTAGCGGGGGATTACAAGAGACCCAGTACTTC | CASSEAPWASGGLQETQYF